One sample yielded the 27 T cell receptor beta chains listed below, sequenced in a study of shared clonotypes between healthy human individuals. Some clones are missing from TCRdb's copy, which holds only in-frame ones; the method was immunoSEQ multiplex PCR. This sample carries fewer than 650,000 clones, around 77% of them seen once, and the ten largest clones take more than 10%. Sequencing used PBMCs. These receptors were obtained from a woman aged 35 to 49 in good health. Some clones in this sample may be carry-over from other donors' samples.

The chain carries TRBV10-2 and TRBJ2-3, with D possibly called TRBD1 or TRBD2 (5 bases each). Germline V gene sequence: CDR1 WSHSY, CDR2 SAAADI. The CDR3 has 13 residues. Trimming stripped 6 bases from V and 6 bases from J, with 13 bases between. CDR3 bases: TGCGCCAGCAGGGGGACCGAGTTGGATACGCAGTATTTT. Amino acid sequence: CASRGTELDTQYF.

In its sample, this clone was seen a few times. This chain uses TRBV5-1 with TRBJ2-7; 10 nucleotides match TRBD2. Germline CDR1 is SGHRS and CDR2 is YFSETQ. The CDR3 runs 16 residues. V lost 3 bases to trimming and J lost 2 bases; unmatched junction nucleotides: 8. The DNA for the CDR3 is TGCGCCAGCAGCTGGACCTTAGCGGGAGGCGCCTACGAGCAGTACTTC. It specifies CASSWTLAGGAYEQYF. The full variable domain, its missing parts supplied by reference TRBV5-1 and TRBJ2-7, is KAGVTQTPRYLIKTRGQQVTLSCSPISGHRSVSWYQQTPGQGLQFLFEYFSETQRNKGNFPGRFSGRQFSNSRSEMNVSTLELGDSALYLCASSWTLAGGAYEQYFGPGTRLTVT.

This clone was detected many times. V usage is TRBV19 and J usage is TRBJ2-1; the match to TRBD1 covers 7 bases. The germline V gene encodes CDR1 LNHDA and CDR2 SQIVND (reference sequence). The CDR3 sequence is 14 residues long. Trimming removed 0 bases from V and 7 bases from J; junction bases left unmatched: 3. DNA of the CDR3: TGTGCCAGTAGTATAGATAGGGGGCGTAATGAGCAGTTCTTC. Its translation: CASSIDRGRNEQFF.

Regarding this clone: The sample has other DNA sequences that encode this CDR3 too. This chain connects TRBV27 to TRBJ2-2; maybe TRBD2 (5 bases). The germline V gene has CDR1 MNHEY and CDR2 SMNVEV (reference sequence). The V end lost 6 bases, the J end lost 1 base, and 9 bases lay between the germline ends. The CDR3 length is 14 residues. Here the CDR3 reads CASRRGRNTGELFF. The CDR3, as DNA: TGTGCCAGCAGGCGAGGGAGGAACACCGGGGAGCTGTTTTTT.

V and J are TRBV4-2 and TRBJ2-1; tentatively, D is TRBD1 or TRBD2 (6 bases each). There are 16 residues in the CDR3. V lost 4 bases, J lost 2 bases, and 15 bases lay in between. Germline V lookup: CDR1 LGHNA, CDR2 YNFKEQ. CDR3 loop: CASSPGGLFTYNEQFF. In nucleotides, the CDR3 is TGTGCCAGCAGCCCCGGGGGCCTTTTTACCTACAATGAGCAGTTCTTC.

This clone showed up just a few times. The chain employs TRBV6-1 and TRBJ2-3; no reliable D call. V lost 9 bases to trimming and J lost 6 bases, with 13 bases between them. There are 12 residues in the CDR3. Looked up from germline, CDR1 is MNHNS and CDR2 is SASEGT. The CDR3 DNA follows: TGTGCCAGTACGCCGCAACGGGATACGCAGTATTTT. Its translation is CASTPQRDTQYF.

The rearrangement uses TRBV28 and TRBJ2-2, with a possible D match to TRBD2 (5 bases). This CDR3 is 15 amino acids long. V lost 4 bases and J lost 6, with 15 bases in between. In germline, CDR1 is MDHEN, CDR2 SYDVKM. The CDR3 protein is CASSSRTPRAGELFF. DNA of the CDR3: TGTGCCAGCAGTTCCCGGACTCCCCGGGCCGGGGAGCTGTTTTTT.

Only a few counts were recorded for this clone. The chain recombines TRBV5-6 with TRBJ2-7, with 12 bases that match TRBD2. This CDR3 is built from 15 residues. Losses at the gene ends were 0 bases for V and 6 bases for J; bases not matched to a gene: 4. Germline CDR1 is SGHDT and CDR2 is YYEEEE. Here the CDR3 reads CASSLAASGRVEQYF. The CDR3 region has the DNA TGTGCCAGCAGCTTGGCGGCTAGCGGGAGGGTCGAGCAGTACTTC.

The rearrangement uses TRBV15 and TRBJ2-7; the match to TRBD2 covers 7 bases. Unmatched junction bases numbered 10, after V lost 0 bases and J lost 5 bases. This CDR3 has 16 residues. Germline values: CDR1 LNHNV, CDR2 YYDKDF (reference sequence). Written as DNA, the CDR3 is TGTGCCACCAGCAGAGATTCCTCGCGGGAGACGAACGAGCAGTACTTC. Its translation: CATSRDSSRETNEQYF.

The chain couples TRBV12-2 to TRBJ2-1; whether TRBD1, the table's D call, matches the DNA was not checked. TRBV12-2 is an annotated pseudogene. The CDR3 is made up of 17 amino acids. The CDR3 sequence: CASRLETRCRGPDEQFF. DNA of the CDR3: TGTGCAAGTCGCTTAGAAACCCGTTGCAGGGGGCCCGATGAGCAGTTCTTC.

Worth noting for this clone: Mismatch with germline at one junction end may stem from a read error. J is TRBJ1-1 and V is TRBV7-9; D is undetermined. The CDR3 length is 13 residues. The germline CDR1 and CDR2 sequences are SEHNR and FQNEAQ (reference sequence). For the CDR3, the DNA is TGTGCCAGCAGCTTAGACTCGAACACTGAAACTTTCTTT. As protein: CASSLDSNTETFF. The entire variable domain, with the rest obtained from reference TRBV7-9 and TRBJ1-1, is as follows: DTGVSQNPRHKITKRGQNVTFRCDPISEHNRLYWYRQTLGQGPEFLTYFQNEAQLEKSRLLSDRFSAERPKGSFSTLEIQRTEQGDSAMYLCASSLDSNTETFFGQGTRLTVV.

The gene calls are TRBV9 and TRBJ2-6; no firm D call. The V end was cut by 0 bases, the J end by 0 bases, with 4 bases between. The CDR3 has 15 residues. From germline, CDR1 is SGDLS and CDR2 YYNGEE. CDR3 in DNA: TGTGCCAGCAGCGTAGCTACCTCTGGGGCCAACGTCCTGACTTTC. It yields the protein CASSVATSGANVLTF. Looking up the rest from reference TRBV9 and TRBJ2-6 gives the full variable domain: DSGVTQTPKHLITATGQRVTLRCSPRSGDLSVYWYQQSLDQGLQFLIQYYNGEERAKGNILERFSAQQFPDLHSELNLSSLELGDSALYFCASSVATSGANVLTFGAGSRLTVL.

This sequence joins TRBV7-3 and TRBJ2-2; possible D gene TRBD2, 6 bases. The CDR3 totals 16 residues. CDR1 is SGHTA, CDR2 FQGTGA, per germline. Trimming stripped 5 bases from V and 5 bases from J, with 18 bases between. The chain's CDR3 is CASSMGLAASTGELFF. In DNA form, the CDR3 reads TGTGCCAGCAGCATGGGACTGGCGGCCTCGACCGGGGAGCTGTTTTTT.

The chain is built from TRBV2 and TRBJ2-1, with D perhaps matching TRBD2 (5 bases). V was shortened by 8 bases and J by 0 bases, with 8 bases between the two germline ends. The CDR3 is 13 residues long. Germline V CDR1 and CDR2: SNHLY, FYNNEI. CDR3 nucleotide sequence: TGTGCCAGCCAAGGGAGCTCCTACAATGAGCAGTTCTTC. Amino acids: CASQGSSYNEQFF.

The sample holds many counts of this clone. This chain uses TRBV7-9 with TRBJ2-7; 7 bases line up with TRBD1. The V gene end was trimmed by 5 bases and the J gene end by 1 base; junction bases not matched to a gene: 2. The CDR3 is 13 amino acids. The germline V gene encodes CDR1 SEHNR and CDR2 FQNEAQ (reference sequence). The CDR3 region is CASSKTGSYEQYF. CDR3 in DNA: TGTGCCAGCAGCAAGACAGGGTCCTACGAGCAGTACTTC. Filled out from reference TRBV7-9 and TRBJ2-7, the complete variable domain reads DTGVSQNPRHKITKRGQNVTFRCDPISEHNRLYWYRQTLGQGPEFLTYFQNEAQLEKSRLLSDRFSAERPKGSFSTLEIQRTEQGDSAMYLCASSKTGSYEQYFGPGTRLTVT.

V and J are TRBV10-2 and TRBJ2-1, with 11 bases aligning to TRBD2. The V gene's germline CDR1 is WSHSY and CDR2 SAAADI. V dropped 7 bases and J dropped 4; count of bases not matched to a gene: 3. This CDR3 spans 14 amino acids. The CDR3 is CASTLAGGYNEQFF. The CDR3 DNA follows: TGCGCCAGCACTCTAGCGGGAGGTTACAATGAGCAGTTCTTC.

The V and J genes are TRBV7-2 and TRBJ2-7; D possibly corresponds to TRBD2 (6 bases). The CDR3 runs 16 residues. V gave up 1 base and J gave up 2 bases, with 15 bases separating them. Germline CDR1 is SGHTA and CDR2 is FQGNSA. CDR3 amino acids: CASSLEGRRGTYEQYF. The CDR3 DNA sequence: TGTGCCAGCAGCTTAGAGGGGAGGCGAGGTACCTACGAGCAGTACTTC.

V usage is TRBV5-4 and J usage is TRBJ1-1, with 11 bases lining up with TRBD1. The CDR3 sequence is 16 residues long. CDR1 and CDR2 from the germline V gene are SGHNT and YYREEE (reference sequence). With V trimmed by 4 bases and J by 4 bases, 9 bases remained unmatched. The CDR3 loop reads CASSDRDRGFATEAFF. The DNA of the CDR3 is TGTGCCAGCAGCGACCGGGACAGGGGGTTTGCCACTGAAGCTTTCTTT.

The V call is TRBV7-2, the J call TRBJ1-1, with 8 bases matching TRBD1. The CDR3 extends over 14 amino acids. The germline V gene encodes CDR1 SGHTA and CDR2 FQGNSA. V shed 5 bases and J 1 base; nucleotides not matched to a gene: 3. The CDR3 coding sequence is TGTGCCAGCAGCCCCAGGGGGCCGAACACTGAAGCTTTCTTT. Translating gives CASSPRGPNTEAFF.

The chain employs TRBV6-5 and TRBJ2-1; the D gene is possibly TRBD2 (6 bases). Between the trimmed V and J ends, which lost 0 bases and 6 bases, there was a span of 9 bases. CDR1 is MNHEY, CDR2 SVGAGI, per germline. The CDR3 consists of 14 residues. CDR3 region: CASSYSAGPNEQFF. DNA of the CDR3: TGTGCCAGCAGTTACTCGGCGGGGCCCAATGAGCAGTTCTTC.

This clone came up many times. The CDR3 protein is CASSLGQRTYNEQFF. CDR3 nucleotide sequence: TGCGCCAGCAGCTTGGGACAGAGGACCTACAATGAGCAGTTCTTC. The chain couples TRBV5-1 to TRBJ2-1; a possible D gene is TRBD1 (5 bases). Trimming took 0 bases from V and 2 from J, leaving 9 bases between them. The CDR3 runs 15 residues. CDR1 and CDR2 (germline): SGHRS, YFSETQ.

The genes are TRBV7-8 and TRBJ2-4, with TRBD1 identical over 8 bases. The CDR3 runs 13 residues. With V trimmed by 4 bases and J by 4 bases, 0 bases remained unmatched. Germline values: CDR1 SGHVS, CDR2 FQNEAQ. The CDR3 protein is CASSWDRKNIQYF. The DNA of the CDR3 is TGTGCCAGCAGCTGGGACAGGAAAAACATTCAGTACTTC.

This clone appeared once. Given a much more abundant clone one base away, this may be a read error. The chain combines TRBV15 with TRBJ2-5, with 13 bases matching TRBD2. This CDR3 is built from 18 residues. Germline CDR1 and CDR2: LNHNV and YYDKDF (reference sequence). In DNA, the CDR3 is TGTGCCACCAGCGGAGACGGACTAGCGGGAGTGGGGCAAGAGACCCAGTACTTC. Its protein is CATSGDGLAGVGQETQYF.

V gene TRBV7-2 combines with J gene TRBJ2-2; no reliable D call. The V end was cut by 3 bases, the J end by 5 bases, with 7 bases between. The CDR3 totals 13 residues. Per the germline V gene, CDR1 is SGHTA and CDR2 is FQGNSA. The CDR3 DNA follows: TGTGCCAGCAGCTTCGACGGTACCGGGGAGCTGTTTTTT. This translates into CASSFDGTGELFF.

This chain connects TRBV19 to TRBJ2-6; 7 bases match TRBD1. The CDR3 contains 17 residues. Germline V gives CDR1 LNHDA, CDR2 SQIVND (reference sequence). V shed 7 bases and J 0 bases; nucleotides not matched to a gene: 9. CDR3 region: CASTTGTASSGANVLTF. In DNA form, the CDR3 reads TGTGCCAGTACCACCGGGACAGCGAGCTCTGGGGCCAACGTCCTGACTTTC.

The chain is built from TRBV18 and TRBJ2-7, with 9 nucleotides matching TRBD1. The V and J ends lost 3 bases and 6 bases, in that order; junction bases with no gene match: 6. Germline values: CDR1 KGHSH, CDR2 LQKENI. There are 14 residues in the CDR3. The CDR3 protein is CASSPGQGSTEQYF. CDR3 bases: TGTGCCAGCTCACCGGGACAGGGAAGTACCGAGCAGTACTTC.

In nucleotides, the CDR3 is TGTGCCATCAGTGAGGAGAGAGGACTAGCGGCGACCCAGTACTTC. Protein: CAISEERGLAATQYF. The chain recombines TRBV10-3 with TRBJ2-5, with 10 bases aligning to TRBD2. Germline V gene data show CDR1 as ENHRY and CDR2 as SYGVKD. This CDR3 is 15 amino acids long. The trim removed 2 bases at V and 7 bases at J, leaving 7 bases unmatched.